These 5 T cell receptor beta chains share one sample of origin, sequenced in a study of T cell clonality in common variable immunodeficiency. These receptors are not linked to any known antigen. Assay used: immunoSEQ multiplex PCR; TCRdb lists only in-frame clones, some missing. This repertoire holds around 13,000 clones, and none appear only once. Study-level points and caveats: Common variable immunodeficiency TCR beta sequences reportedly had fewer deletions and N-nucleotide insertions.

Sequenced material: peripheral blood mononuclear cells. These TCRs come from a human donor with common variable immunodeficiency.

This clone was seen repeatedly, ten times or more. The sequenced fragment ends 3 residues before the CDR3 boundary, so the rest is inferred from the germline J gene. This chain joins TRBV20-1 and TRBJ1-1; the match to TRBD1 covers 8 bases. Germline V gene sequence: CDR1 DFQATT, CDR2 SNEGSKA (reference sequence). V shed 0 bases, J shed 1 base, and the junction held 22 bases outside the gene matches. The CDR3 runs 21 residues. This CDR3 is CSARELQGEDRIARWNTEAFF. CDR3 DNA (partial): TGCAGTGCTAGAGAATTACAGGGGGAGGATCGGATCGCCCGATGGAACACTGAA.

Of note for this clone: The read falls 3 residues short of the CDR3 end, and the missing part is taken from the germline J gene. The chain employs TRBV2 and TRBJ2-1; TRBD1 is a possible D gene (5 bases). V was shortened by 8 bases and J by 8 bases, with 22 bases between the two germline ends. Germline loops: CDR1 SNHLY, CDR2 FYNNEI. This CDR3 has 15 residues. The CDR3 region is CASSLRQGWVDEQFF. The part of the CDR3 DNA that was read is TGTGCCAGCTCTCTTCGGCAGGGCTGGGTGGATGAG.

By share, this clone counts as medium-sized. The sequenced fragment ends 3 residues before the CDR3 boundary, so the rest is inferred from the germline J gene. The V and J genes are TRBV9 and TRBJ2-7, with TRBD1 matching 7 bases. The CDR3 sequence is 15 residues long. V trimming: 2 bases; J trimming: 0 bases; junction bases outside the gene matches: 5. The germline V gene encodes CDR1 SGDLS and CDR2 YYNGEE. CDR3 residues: CASSVGTATSYEQYF. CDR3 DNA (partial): TGTGCCAGCAGCGTCGGGACAGCAACCTCCTACGAG.

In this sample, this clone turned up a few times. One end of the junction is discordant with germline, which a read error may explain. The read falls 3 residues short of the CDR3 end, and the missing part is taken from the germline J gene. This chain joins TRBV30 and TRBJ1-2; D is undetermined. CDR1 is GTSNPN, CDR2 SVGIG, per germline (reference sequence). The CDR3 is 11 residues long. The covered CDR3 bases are TGTGCCGGGAGCCTGGGCAATGGC. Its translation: CAGSLGNG. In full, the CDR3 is CAGSLGNGYTF. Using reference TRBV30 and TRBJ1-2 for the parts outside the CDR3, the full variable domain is SQTIHQWPATLVQPVGSPLSLECTVEGTSNPNLYWYRQAAGRGLQLLFYSVGIGQISSEVPQNLSASRPQDRQFILSSKKLLLSDSGFYLCAGSLGNGYTFGSGTRLTVV.

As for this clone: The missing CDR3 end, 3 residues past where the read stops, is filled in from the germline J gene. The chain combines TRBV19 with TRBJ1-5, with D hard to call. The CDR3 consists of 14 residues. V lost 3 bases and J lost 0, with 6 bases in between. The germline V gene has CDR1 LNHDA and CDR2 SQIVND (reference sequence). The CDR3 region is CASSIFYSNQPQHF. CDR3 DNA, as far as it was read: TGTGCCAGTAGTATTTTTTATAGCAATCAGCCC.